This TCR beta chain was documented in a study of early T cells in non-severe SARS-CoV-2 infection. This clonotype was counted only a few times. TCRdb reanalysed the 5' RACE reads using MiXCR and keeps one entry per CDR3 protein. The sample yields 69,000 or so distinct CDR3 sequences, 4.6% seen once. This CDR3 has 16 residues. The V and J ends lost 0 bases and 1 base, in that order; junction bases with no gene match: 2. In germline, CDR1 is LGHNA, CDR2 YSLEER. The input for sequencing was whole blood, taken at baseline. This TCR came from an adult who was a healthcare worker with PCR-confirmed SARS-CoV-2 infection or an uninfected control (not recorded which). The donor label of this sample is uncertain. This chain links TRBV4-3 with TRBJ2-1; TRBD2 matches 8 bases. This CDR3 is CASSQEGGGSYNEQFF. Written as DNA, the CDR3 is TGCGCCAGCAGCCAAGAGGGCGGGGGGTCCTACAATGAGCAGTTCTTC.